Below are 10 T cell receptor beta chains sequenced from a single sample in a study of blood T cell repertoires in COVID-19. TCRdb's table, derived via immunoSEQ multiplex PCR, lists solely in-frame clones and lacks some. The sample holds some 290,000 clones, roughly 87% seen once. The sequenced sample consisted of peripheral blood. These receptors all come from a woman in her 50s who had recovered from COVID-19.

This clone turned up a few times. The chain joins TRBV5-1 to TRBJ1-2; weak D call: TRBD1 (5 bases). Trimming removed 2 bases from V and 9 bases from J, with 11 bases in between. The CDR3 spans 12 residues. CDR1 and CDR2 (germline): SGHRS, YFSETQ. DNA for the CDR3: TGCGCCAGCAGCTTTCGTCAGGGTCGCTACACCTTC. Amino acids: CASSFRQGRYTF.

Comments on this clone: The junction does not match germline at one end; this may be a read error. The chain's CDR3 is CASSLGTGPERVSYNSPLHF. CDR3 sequence (DNA): TGTGCTAGCAGCTTAGGGACAGGTCCGGAAAGAGTCTCCTATAATTCACCCCTCCACTTT. The V call is TRBV7-7, the J call TRBJ1-6, with TRBD1 matching 8 bases. This CDR3 is 20 amino acids long. The germline V gene encodes CDR1 SSHAT and CDR2 FNYEAQ (reference sequence).

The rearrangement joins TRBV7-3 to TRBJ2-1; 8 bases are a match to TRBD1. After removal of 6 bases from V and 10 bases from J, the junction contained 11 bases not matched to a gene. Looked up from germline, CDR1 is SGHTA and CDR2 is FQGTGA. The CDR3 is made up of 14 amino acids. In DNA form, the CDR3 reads TGTGCCAGCAGACAAGGAGACAGGGGTAGGGAGCAGTTCTTC. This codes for CASRQGDRGREQFF.

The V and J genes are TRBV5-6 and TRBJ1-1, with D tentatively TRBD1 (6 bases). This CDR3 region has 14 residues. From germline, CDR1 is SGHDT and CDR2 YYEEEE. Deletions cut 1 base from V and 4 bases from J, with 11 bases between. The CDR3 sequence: CASSLTGSVTEAFF. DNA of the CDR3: TGTGCCAGCAGCTTGACAGGGTCGGTCACTGAAGCTTTCTTT. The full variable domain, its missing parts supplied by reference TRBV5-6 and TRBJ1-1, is DAGVTQSPTHLIKTRGQQVTLRCSPKSGHDTVSWYQQALGQGPQFIFQYYEEEERQRGNFPDRFSGHQFPNYSSELNVNALLLGDSALYLCASSLTGSVTEAFFGQGTRLTVV.

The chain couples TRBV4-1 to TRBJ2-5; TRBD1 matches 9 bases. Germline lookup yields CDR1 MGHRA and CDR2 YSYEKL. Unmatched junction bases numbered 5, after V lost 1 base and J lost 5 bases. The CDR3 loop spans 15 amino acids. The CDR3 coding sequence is TGCGCCAGCAGCCAAGGACAGGGGGTACAGGAGACCCAGTACTTC. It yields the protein CASSQGQGVQETQYF.

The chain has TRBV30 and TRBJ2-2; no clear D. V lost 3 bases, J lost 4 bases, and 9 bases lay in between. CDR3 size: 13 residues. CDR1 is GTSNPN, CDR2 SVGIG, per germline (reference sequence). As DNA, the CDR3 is TGTGCCTGGAGCGGCGGCGGCACCGGGGAGCTGTTTTTT. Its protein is CAWSGGGTGELFF.

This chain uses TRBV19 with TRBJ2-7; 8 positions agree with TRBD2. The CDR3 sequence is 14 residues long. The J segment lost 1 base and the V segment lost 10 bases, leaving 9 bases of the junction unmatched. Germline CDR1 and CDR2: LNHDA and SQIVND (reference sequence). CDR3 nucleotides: TGTGCCACCAGGACTAGCCGAGCGTCCTACGAGCAGTACTTC. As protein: CATRTSRASYEQYF.

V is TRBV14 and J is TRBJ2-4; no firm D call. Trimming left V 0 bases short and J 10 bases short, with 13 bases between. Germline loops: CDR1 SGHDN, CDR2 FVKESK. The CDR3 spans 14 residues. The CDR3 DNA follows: TGTGCCAGCAGCCAAGATCTGTTACCGAGTATTCAGTACTTC. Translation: CASSQDLLPSIQYF.

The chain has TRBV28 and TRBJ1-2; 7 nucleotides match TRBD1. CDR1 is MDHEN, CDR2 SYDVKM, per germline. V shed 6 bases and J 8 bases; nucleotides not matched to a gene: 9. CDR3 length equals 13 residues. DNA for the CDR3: TGTGCCAGCAGCCGAGACAGGGTGGTGGGCTACACCTTC. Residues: CASSRDRVVGYTF.

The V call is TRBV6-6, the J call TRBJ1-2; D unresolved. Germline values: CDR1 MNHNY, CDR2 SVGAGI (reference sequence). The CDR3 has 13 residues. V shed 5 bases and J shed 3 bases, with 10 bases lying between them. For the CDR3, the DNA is TGTGCCAGCAGTGGCGGGCTCGACTATGGCTACACCTTC. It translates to CASSGGLDYGYTF.